The source of this T cell receptor (beta chain) is a study of beta chain features in type 1 diabetes. The count of this clone is one. Expressed TCRB transcripts were sequenced after all isolated RNA was converted to cDNA. Clones were sequenced by immunoSEQ multiplex PCR, and TCRdb holds only the in-frame ones, with some missing. The sample holds under 900,000 clones, about a sixth seen once. Sorting of CD4+ naive, central memory, regulatory and stem cell-like memory cells was performed via CD45RO/CCR7/CD25/CD127/CD95/CD27. V was shortened by 1 base and J by 0 bases, with 18 bases between the two germline ends. The CDR3 covers 18 residues. Germline CDR1 LGHNA, CDR2 YNFKEQ.

The receptor comes from a woman aged 18-29 years in good health. The chain has TRBV4-2 and TRBJ2-5, with D possibly TRBD1 on 6 matching bases. Sequencing was performed on naive CD4+ T cells from blood. The CDR3 sequence is CASSQGAGAHADQETQYF. The CDR3 region has the DNA TGTGCCAGCAGCCAAGGAGCAGGGGCGCACGCAGACCAAGAGACCCAGTACTTC.